The 26 T cell receptor beta chains given below trace back to one sample, sequenced in a study of PD-1 blockade in classical Hodgkin lymphoma. The data were produced by immunoSEQ multiplex PCR, yet TCRdb's version contains in-frame clones alone and is incomplete. The data show tens of thousands of clones, about 71% seen once. Each patient experienced a relapse that followed autologous stem cell transplantation, and brentuximab vedotin exposure varied. Sequencing used peripheral blood mononuclear cells (PBMCs), obtained at baseline. These receptors all stem from a human donor with classical Hodgkin lymphoma.

The V gene is TRBV7-5, the J gene TRBJ2-2; TRBD2, the D gene given by the table, was not confirmed from the DNA. TRBV7-5 is noted as a pseudogene. The CDR3 has 17 residues. The CDR3 reads CARSLPRVRSYTGELFF. The CDR3 bases are TGTGCCAGAAGCTTACCGAGGGTCAGGAGCTACACCGGGGAGCTGTTTTTT.

The gene calls are TRBV27 and TRBJ2-4; a weak D match, TRBD1 (6 bases). The CDR3 has 17 residues. In germline, CDR1 is MNHEY, CDR2 SMNVEV (reference sequence). V was trimmed by 2 bases and J by 7 bases, leaving 21 bases between them. This CDR3 reads CASSLTTGRASANIQYF. Written as DNA, the CDR3 is TGTGCCAGCAGTTTAACTACAGGGAGAGCGTCGGCGAACATTCAGTACTTC.

J is TRBJ2-5 and V is TRBV18, with D perhaps matching TRBD1 (5 bases). This CDR3 has 15 residues. The V end was cut by 0 bases, the J end by 1 base, with 9 bases between. Germline V gene lookup returns CDR1 KGHSH and CDR2 LQKENI. This CDR3 is CASSPPVQAQETQYF. Here the CDR3 DNA reads TGTGCCAGCTCACCACCGGTACAGGCCCAAGAGACCCAGTACTTC.

The chain joins TRBV4-3 to TRBJ2-7; D might be TRBD1 (6 bases). Germline-derived CDR1 and CDR2 are LGHNA and YSLEER. V was clipped by 4 bases and J by 2 bases, with 12 bases between them. This CDR3 is 14 amino acids long. The CDR3 DNA sequence: TGCGCCAGCAGCCCAACGACAGGACCCTACGAGCAGTACTTC. Translation: CASSPTTGPYEQYF.

The V and J genes are TRBV19 and TRBJ2-7, with unresolved D. This CDR3 has 14 amino acids. In germline, CDR1 is LNHDA, CDR2 SQIVND (reference sequence). The germline V and J ends were trimmed by 3 bases and 0 bases, with 9 bases remaining between them. CDR3 sequence: CASSIRPTSYEQYF. The CDR3 bases are TGTGCCAGTAGTATTCGCCCAACCTCCTACGAGCAGTACTTC.

This sequence joins TRBV19 and TRBJ2-3; D possibly matches TRBD1 or TRBD2 (5 bases each). V was cut by 3 bases and J by 1 base, with 5 bases left in between. CDR3 length: 13 residues. From germline, CDR1 is LNHDA and CDR2 SQIVND (reference sequence). CDR3 nucleotide sequence: TGTGCCAGTAGTATGGGGGGCACAGATACGCAGTATTTT. Translated, it gives CASSMGGTDTQYF.

This clone was detected only a few times. The V gene is TRBV25-1, the J gene TRBJ2-1; no definite D call. V lost 4 bases and J 7 bases, leaving 11 bases between the germline ends. CDR1 is MGHDK and CDR2 is SYGVNS in the germline V gene. The CDR3 is made up of 13 amino acids. CDR3 nucleotides: TGTGCCAGCAGTGTCTCCCTACAGAATGAGCAGTTCTTC. Amino acids: CASSVSLQNEQFF. Full variable domain (missing parts from reference TRBV25-1 and TRBJ2-1): EADIYQTPRYLVIGTGKKITLECSQTMGHDKMYWYQQDPGMELHLIHYSYGVNSTEKGDLSSESTVSRIRTEHFPLTLESARPSHTSQYLCASSVSLQNEQFFGPGTRLTVL.

The CDR3 nucleotides read TGTGCCACCAGCAGAGCCGGGACAGGGGTCCAGCCCCAGCATTTT. Translated, it gives CATSRAGTGVQPQHF. The rearrangement joins TRBV15 to TRBJ1-5; the match to TRBD1 covers 10 bases. The CDR3 runs 15 residues. J lost 7 bases, V lost 1 base, and 4 bases had no gene match. In germline, CDR1 is LNHNV, CDR2 YYDKDF (reference sequence).

The chain recombines TRBV6-6 with TRBJ2-1, with TRBD2 matching over 7 bases. The CDR3 totals 13 residues. V lost 5 bases, J lost 6 bases, and 4 bases stayed unmatched. Germline assignment: CDR1 MNHNY and CDR2 SVGAGI (reference sequence). CDR3 DNA: TGTGCCAGCAGTATCGGGACTACCAATGAGCAGTTCTTC. This codes for CASSIGTTNEQFF.

This chain joins TRBV19 and TRBJ1-2, with 11 bases fitting TRBD1. Germline V lookup: CDR1 LNHDA, CDR2 SQIVND (reference sequence). The CDR3 has 12 residues. With 8 bases clipped from V and 7 bases from J, the junction kept 3 bases outside the gene matches. The CDR3 bases are TGTGCCAGTCGGGACAGGGGGTTTGGCTACACCTTC. It encodes CASRDRGFGYTF. The variable domain in full, with the rest retrieved from reference TRBV19 and TRBJ1-2, is DGGITQSPKYLFRKEGQNVTLSCEQNLNHDAMYWYRQDPGQGLRLIYYSQIVNDFQKGDIAEGYSVSREKKESFPLTVTSAQKNPTAFYLCASRDRGFGYTFGSGTRLTVV.

CDR3 sequence (DNA): TGTGCCACCAGCAGCTTAGATCGCTCCTACAATGAGCAGTTCTTC. The encoded protein is CATSSLDRSYNEQFF. J is TRBJ2-1 and V is TRBV15, with D hard to call. CDR3 size: 15 residues. The V end lost 3 bases, the J end lost 0 bases, and 9 bases lay between the germline ends. The germline V gene has CDR1 LNHNV and CDR2 YYDKDF (reference sequence).

This chain connects TRBV19 to TRBJ2-3; D perhaps matches TRBD1 (5 bases). Germline V gene data show CDR1 as LNHDA and CDR2 as SQIVND (reference sequence). The CDR3 runs 14 residues. V was trimmed by 3 bases and J by 5 bases, leaving 12 bases between them. CDR3 protein: CASSIRVDGDTQYF. CDR3 DNA: TGTGCCAGTAGTATCAGGGTAGACGGAGATACGCAGTATTTT.

The chain employs TRBV28 and TRBJ2-5; 9 bases are shared with TRBD1. V gave up 4 bases and J gave up 1 base; unmatched junction bases: 4. This CDR3 region has 15 residues. CDR1 is MDHEN, CDR2 SYDVKM, per germline. The CDR3 loop reads CASSSGQGTQETQYF. DNA of the CDR3: TGTGCCAGCAGTTCCGGACAGGGGACCCAAGAGACCCAGTACTTC.

This chain joins TRBV29-1 and TRBJ2-1, with D perhaps TRBD1 (7 bases). CDR1 is SQVTM, CDR2 ANQGSEA, per germline. This CDR3 region has 16 residues. V was clipped by 1 base and J by 1 base, with 14 bases between them. The CDR3 reads CSVEGRGLWSYNEQFF. DNA for the CDR3: TGCAGCGTTGAAGGGAGGGGGCTATGGTCCTACAATGAGCAGTTCTTC.

The chain combines TRBV27 with TRBJ1-2; 7 bases align to TRBD1. J gave up 7 bases and V 5 bases, and 13 bases lay outside the gene matches. The CDR3 covers 15 residues. Germline CDR1 reads MNHEY; CDR2 reads SMNVEV (reference sequence). The CDR3 reads CASSLRGPNSRGYTF. The CDR3 DNA reads as TGTGCCAGCAGTCTAAGGGGGCCGAACTCTCGTGGCTACACCTTC.

J is TRBJ1-3 and V is TRBV4-1; no firm D call. Germline V CDR1 and CDR2: MGHRA, YSYEKL. V was cut by 4 bases and J by 7 bases, with 14 bases left in between. The length of the CDR3 is 14 residues. The CDR3, as DNA: TGCGCCAGCAGCCTCACCCTGGACGGTAACACCATATATTTT. It codes for CASSLTLDGNTIYF.

This clone was counted many times. The gene calls are TRBV15 and TRBJ1-2, with D maybe TRBD1 (5 bases). The CDR3 runs 13 residues. Per the germline V gene, CDR1 is LNHNV and CDR2 is YYDKDF (reference sequence). Trimming removed 0 bases at V and 7 bases at J, with 9 bases between. The CDR3 reads CATSRDQGGGYTF. In DNA, the CDR3 is TGTGCCACCAGCAGAGATCAGGGAGGTGGCTACACCTTC. Complete variable domain (other parts from reference TRBV15 and TRBJ1-2): DAMVIQNPRYQVTQFGKPVTLSCSQTLNHNVMYWYQQKSSQAPKLLFHYYDKDFNNEADTPDNFQSRRPNTSFCFLDIRSPGLGDTAMYLCATSRDQGGGYTFGSGTRLTVV.

The V gene is TRBV6-6, the J gene TRBJ2-1, with 9 bases aligning to TRBD1. V shed 5 bases, J shed 8 bases, and the junction held 10 bases outside the gene matches. Germline V gives CDR1 MNHNY, CDR2 SVGAGI (reference sequence). This CDR3 is 15 amino acids long. The CDR3 DNA reads TGTGCCAGCAGTACCGGACAGGGGCCTGTGGATGAGCAGTTCTTC. Translated: CASSTGQGPVDEQFF.

V gene TRBV21-1 combines with J gene TRBJ2-3; the table gives TRBD2 as D, unverified against the DNA. TRBV21-1 is a documented pseudogene. There are 13 residues in the CDR3. The CDR3 DNA reads as TGTGCCAGCAGCCGGGGACTAGCGGGGGGGCGGTATTTT. Its translation: CASSRGLAGGRYF.

The chain combines TRBV12-5 with TRBJ1-3; 8 bases line up with TRBD1. This CDR3 has 16 residues. J lost 0 bases, V lost 3 bases, and 4 bases had no gene match. Germline-derived CDR1 and CDR2 are LGHNT and FRNRAP. The CDR3 nucleotides are TGTGCTAGTGGTTTTGGACAGGGAACCTCTGGAAACACCATATATTTT. Encoded protein: CASGFGQGTSGNTIYF.

V usage is TRBV5-6 and J usage is TRBJ2-7, with D uncertain. The length of the CDR3 is 13 residues. Trimming pared 3 bases from V and 1 base from J, leaving 8 bases between. CDR1 is SGHDT and CDR2 is YYEEEE in the germline V gene. In nucleotides, the CDR3 is TGTGCCAGCAGCTCACAAGGATCCTACGAGCAGTACTTC. Translation gives CASSSQGSYEQYF.

The rearrangement joins TRBV9 to TRBJ2-3; D may be TRBD2 (7 bases). The V and J ends lost 0 bases and 0 bases respectively, with 14 bases between them. This CDR3 spans 17 amino acids. Germline V gives CDR1 SGDLS, CDR2 YYNGEE. The DNA of the CDR3 is TGTGCCAGCAGCGTAGCGGGGGGCCTCACTAGCACAGATACGCAGTATTTT. This gives the protein CASSVAGGLTSTDTQYF.

The V call is TRBV11-2, the J call TRBJ1-1; D gene uncertain. CDR3 size: 15 residues. Germline V lookup: CDR1 SGHAT, CDR2 FQNNGV. V was cut by 4 bases and J by 1 base, with 13 bases left in between. The CDR3 DNA reads as TGTGCCAGCAGCTATCTCACTAAGTCGAACACTGAAGCTTTCTTT. It codes for CASSYLTKSNTEAFF.

This clone was counted a few times. The chain is built from TRBV25-1 and TRBJ1-1, with D tentatively TRBD1 (5 bases). Deletions cut 4 bases from V and 1 base from J, with 7 bases between. CDR3 length: 13 amino acids. The germline V gene has CDR1 MGHDK and CDR2 SYGVNS. The CDR3 is CASSGQGNTEAFF. CDR3 coding DNA: TGTGCCAGCAGTGGCCAGGGGAACACTGAAGCTTTCTTT.

This clone has just a few counts. The chain employs TRBV4-3 and TRBJ2-2; 9 bases map to TRBD1. Trimming removed 4 bases from V and 7 bases from J; junction bases left unmatched: 10. The germline V gene encodes CDR1 LGHNA and CDR2 YSLEER. CDR3 length: 16 amino acids. The CDR3 DNA reads as TGCGCCAGCAGCCTTGAGGGACAGGGTTCCGTCGGGGAGCTGTTTTTT. Protein sequence: CASSLEGQGSVGELFF.

This clone has a handful of counts. This sequence joins TRBV6-6 and TRBJ2-2; the D is unclear. The V gene's germline CDR1 is MNHNY and CDR2 SVGAGI (reference sequence). V was shortened by 8 bases and J by 6 bases, with 4 bases between the two germline ends. CDR3 length: 10 residues. The CDR3 bases are TGTGCCAGCCTGTCCGGGGAGCTGTTTTTT. It translates to CASLSGELFF.